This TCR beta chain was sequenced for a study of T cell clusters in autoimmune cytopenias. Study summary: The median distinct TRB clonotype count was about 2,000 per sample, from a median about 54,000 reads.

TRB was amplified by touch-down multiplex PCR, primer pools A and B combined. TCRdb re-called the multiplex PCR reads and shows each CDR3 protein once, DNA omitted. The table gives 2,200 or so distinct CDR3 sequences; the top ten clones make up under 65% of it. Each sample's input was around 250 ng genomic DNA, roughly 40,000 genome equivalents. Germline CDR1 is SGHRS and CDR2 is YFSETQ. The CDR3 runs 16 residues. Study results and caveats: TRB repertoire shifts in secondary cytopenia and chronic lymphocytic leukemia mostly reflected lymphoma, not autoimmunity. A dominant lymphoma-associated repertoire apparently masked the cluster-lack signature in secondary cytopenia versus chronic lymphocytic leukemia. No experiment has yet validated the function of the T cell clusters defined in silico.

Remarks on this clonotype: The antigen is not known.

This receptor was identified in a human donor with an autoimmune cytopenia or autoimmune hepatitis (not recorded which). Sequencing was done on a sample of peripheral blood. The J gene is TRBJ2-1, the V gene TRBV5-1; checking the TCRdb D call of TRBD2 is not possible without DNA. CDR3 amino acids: CASSLAASGGYNEQFF.